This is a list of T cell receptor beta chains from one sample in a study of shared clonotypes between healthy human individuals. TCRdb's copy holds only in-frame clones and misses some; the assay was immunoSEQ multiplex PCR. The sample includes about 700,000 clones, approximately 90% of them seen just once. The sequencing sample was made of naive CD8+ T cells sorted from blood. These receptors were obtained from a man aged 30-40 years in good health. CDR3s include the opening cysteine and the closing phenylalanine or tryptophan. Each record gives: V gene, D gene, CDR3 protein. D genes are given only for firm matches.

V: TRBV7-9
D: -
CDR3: CASSLVDGSSGNTIYF

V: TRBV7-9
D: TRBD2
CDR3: CASSLQLAGGYNEQFF

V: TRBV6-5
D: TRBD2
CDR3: CASSLLAGRAYEQYF

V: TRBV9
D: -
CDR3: CASSVDQINYGYTF

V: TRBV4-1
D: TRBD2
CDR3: CASSRTSGTYNEQFF

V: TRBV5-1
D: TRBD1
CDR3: CASSISGTGTAHAEAFF

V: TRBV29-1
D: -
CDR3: CSVPQTMDAQFF

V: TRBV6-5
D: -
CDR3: CASSYGVGTGELFF

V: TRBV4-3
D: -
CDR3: CASSVGGNTEAFF

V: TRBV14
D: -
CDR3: CASSPRNPREGAFF

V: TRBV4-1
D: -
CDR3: CASREGLLNNEKLFF

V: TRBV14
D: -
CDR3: CASSGPRRTPCEQYF

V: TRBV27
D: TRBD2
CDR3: CASSTGTSGTNEQFF

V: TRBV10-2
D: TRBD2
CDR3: CASSDGLAGFQETQYF

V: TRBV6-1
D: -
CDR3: CASSPEDGATGELFF

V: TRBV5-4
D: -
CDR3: CASSIGGVGSYNEQFF

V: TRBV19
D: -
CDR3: CATRKRPTMPSQNTEAFF

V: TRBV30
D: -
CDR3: CASDTATLGETQYF

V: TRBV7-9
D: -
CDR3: CASSPRGDAYEQYF

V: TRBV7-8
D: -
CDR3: CASTAGFGNEQFF

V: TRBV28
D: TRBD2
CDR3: CASSFGSGGFNEQFF

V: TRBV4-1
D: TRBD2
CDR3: CASSPLPGTSVYEQYF

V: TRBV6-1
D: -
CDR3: CASSGLQGRAGANVLTF

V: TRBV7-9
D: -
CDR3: CASSLEGDGSYEQYF

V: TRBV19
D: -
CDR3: CASKVGALSYNEQFF

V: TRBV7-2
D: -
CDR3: CASSETREIHEQYF

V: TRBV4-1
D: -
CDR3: CASSHRGGPFSEQYF

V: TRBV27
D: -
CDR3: CASSFPTGSRGPESSYNEQFF

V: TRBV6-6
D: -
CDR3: CASSYGGGARDYEQYF

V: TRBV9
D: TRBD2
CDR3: CASSVDPDLSGRGSYEQYF

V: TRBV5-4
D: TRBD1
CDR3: CASSWGQGGEQYF

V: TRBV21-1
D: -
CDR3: CASSKCFGAQPQHF

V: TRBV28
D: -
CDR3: CASSLDRLGRGSYEQYF

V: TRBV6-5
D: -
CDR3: CASSYSGALEQFF

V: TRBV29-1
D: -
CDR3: CSVEKRGGLETQYF

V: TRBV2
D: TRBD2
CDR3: CASSVDSGRIGEQFF

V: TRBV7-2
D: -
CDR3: CASSDGSTGETQYF

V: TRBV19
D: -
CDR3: CASSITGAYEQYF

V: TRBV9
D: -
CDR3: CASGVVSDEQFF

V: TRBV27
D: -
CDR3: CASSLSQGTYEQYF